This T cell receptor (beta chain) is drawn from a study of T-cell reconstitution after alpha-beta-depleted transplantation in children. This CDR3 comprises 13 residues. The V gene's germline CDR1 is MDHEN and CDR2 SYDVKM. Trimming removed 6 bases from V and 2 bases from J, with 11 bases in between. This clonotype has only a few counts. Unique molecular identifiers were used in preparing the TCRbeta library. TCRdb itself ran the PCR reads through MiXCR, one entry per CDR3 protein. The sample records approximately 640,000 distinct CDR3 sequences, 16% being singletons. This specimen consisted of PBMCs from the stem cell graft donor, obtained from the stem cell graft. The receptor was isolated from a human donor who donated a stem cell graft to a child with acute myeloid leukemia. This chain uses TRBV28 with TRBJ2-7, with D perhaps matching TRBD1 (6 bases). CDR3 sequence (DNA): TGTGCCAGCAGCACAGACAGGCCCTACGAGCAGTACGTC. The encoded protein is CASSTDRPYEQYV.